This T cell receptor beta chain was identified during a study of PD-1 blockade in classical Hodgkin lymphoma. Study-level points and caveats: When set against healthy donors, newly diagnosed patients were reported to show lower baseline TCR diversity. Patients who responded completely had about the same baseline diversity as newly diagnosed patients. The authors excluded patients who started nivolumab under 1 year after ASCT.

Every single patient, without exception, relapsed after autologous stem cell transplantation, and brentuximab vedotin exposure varied. Worth noting for this clone: Its antigen remains unidentified.

V was shortened by 2 bases and J by 3 bases, with 14 bases between the two germline ends. The CDR3 is 15 residues long. CDR1 and CDR2 from the germline V gene are SGHDT and YYEEEE. Libraries were prepared by immunoSEQ multiplex PCR; TCRdb keeps only in-frame clonotypes and omits some of them. The sample holds about 46,000 clones, around 72% seen once. This TCR was recovered from a human donor with classical Hodgkin lymphoma. J is TRBJ1-1 and V is TRBV5-6; TRBD1 is a possible D gene (5 bases). The material sequenced was peripheral blood mononuclear cells (PBMCs), taken at baseline. Written as DNA, the CDR3 is TGTGCCAGCAGCTTCTCAGGGTTGGGGGACACTGAAGCTTTCTTT. Translation: CASSFSGLGDTEAFF.